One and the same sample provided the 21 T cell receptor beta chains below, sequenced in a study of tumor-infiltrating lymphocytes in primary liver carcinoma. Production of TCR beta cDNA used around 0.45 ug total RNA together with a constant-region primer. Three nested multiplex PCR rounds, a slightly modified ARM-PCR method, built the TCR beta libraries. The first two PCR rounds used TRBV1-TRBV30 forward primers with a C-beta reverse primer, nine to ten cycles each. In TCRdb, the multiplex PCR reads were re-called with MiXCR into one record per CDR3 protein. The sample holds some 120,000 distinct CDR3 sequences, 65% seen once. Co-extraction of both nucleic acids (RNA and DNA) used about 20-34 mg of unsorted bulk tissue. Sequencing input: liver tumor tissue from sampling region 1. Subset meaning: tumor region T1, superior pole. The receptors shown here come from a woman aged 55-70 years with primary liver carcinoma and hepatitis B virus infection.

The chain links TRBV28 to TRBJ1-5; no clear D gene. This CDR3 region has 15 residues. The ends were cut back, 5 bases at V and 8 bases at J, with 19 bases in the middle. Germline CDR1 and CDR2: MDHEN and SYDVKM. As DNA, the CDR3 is TGTGCCAGCAGTCCTAGGTTTTTGGGGAACGAGCCCCAGCATTTT. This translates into CASSPRFLGNEPQHF.

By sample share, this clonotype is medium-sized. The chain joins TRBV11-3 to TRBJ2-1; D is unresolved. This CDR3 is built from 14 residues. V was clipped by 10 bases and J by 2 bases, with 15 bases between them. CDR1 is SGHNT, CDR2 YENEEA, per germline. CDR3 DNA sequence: TGTGCCATCTCGGATGAGGTCACCTACAATGAGCAGTTCTTC. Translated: CAISDEVTYNEQFF.

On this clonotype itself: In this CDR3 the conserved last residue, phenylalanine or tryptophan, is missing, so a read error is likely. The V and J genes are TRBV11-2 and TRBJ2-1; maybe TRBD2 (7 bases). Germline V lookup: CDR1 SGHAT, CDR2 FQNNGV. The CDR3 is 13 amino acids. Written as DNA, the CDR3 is TGTGCCAGTAGCTGGACTAGGGGGGCAGAGCAGTTCCTC. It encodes CASSWTRGAEQFL.

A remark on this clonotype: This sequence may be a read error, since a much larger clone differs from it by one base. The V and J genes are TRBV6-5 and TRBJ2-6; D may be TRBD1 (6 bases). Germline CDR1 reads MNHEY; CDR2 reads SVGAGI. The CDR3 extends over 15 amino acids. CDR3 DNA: TGTGCCAACAGTAAACAGGGCCCTGGGGCCAACGTCCTGACTTTC. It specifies CANSKQGPGANVLTF.

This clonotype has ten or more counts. For the CDR3, the DNA is TGTGCCAGCAGTACCTCAAGGCGGGGACTCCACCCCACCGGGACCAATGAGCAGTTCTTC. The encoded protein is CASSTSRRGLHPTGTNEQFF. J is TRBJ2-1 and V is TRBV12-3 or TRBV12-4, with a tentative D call TRBD2 (6 bases). V shed 5 bases and J shed 6 bases, with 32 bases lying between them. The CDR3 runs 20 residues.

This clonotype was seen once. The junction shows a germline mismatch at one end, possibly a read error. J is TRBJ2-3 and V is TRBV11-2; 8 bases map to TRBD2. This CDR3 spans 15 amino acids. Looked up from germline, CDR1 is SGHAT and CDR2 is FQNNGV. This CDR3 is CVSRPSGGSTDTQYF. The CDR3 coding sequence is TGTGTCAGCAGACCCTCGGGAGGGAGCACAGATACGCAGTATTTT. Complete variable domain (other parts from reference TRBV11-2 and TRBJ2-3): EAGVAQSPRYKIIEKRQSVAFWCNPISGHATLYWYQQILGQGPKLLIQFQNNGVVDDSQLPKDRFSAERLKGVDSTLKIQPAKLEDSAVYLCVSRPSGGSTDTQYFGPGTRLTVL.

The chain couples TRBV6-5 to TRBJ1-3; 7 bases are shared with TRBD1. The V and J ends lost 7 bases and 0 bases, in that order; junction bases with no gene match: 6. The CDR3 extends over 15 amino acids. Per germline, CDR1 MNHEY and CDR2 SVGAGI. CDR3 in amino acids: CASNSQGNSGNTIYF. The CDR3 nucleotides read TGTGCCAGCAATTCACAGGGGAACTCTGGAAACACCATATATTTT.

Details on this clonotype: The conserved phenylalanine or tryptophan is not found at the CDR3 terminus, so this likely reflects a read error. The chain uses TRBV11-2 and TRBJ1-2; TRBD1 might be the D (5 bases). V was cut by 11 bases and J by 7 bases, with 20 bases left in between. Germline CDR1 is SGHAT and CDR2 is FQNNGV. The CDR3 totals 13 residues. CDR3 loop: CAGILGAGFGYTI. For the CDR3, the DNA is TGTGCCGGCATCTTAGGGGCCGGTTTTGGCTACACCATC.

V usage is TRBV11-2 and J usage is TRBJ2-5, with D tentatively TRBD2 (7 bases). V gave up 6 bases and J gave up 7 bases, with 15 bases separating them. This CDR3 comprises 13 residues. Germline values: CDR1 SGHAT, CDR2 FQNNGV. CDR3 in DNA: TGTGCCAGCAGGCGAAAGAGGGGGGGGACCCAGTACTTC. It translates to CASRRKRGGTQYF.

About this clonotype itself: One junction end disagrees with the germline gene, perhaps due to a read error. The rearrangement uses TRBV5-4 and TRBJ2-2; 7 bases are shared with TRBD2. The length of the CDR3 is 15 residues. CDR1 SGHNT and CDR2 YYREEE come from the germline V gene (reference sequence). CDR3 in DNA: TGTGCTAGCAGCCCCGGACTAGTCAGTAACGGGGAGCTGTATTTT. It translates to CASSPGLVSNGELYF.

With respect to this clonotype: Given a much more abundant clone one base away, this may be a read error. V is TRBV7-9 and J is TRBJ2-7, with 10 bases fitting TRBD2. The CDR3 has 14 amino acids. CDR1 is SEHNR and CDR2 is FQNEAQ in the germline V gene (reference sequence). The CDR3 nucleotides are TGTGCCAGCAGCTTCCAAGCGGGAGGGTACGAGCAGTGCTTC. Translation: CASSFQAGGYEQCF.

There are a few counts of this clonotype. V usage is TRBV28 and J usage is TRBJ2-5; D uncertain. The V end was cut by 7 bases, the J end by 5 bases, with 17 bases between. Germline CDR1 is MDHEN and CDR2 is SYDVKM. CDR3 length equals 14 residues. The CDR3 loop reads CASTAAVASETQYF. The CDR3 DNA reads TGTGCCAGCACCGCGGCAGTGGCGTCGGAGACCCAGTACTTC.

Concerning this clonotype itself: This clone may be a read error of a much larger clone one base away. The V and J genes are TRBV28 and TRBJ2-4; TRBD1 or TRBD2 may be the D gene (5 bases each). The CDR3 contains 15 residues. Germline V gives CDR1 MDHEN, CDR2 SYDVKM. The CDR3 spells CASSPGLGAKNTQYF. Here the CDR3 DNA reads TGTGCCAGCAGTCCAGGACTCGGGGCCAAAAACACTCAGTACTTC.

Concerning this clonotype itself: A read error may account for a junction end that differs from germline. The CDR3 sequence is CNVEEVEAFF. The CDR3 coding sequence is TGCAACGTTGAAGAGGTGGAAGCTTTTTTT. V and J are TRBV29-1 and TRBJ1-1; no firm D call. Germline CDR1 and CDR2: SQVTM and ANQGSEA. This CDR3 comprises 10 residues.

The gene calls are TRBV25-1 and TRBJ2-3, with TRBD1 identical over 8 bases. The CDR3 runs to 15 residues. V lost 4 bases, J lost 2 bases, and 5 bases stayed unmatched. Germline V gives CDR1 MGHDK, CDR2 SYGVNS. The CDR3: CASSAPGQDTDTQYF. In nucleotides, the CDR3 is TGTGCCAGCAGTGCTCCGGGACAGGACACAGATACGCAGTATTTT.

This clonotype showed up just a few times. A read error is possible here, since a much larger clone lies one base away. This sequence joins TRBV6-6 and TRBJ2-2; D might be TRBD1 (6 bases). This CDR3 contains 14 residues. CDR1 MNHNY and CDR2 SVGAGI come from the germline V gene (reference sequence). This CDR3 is CASSYSGGSGDLFF. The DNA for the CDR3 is TGTGCCAGCAGTTACTCAGGGGGTTCCGGGGATCTGTTTTTT.

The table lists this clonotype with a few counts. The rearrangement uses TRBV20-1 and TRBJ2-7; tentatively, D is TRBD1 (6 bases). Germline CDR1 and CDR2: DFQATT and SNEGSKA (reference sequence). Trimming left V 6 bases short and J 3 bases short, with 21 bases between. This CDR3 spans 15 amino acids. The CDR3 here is CSADSVRGNLYEQYF. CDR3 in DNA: TGCAGTGCAGACTCGGTCAGGGGAAATCTCTACGAGCAGTACTTC.

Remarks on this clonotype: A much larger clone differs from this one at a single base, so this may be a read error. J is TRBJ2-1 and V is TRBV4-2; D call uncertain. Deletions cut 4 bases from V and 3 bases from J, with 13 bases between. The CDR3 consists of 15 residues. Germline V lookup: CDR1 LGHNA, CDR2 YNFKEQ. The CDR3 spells CASSLATADYNEQFF. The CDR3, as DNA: TGTGCCAGCAGCCTCGCGACGGCGGACTACAATGAGCAGTTCTTC.

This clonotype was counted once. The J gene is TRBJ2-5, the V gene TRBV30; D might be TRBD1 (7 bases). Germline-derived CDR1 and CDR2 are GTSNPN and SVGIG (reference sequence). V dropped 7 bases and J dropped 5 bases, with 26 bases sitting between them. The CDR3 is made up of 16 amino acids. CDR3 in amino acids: CASGSGGTARDETQYF. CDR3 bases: TGTGCCTCAGGGTCAGGCGGGACAGCGAGAGATGAGACCCAGTACTTC. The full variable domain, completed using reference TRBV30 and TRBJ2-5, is SQTIHQWPATLVQPVGSPLSLECTVEGTSNPNLYWYRQAAGRGLQLLFYSVGIGQISSEVPQNLSASRPQDRQFILSSKKLLLSDSGFYLCASGSGGTARDETQYFGPGTRLLVL.

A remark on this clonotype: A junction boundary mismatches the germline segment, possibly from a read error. DNA for the CDR3: TGTGCCAGATGTCCGGCCGGACATACAGGGAGAGGGGCCAACGTCCTGTCTTTC. The encoded protein is CARCPAGHTGRGANVLSF. This chain links TRBV5-3 with TRBJ2-6; maybe TRBD1 (6 bases). TRBV5-3 is labeled an ORF, and its function is uncertain. The CDR3 has 18 amino acids.

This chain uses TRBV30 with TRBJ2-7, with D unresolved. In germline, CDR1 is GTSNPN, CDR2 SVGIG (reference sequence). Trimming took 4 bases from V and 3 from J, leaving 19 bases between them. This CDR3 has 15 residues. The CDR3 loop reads CAWMGRRNSRYEQYF. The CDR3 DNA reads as TGTGCCTGGATGGGCCGAAGGAATAGTCGCTACGAGCAGTACTTC.